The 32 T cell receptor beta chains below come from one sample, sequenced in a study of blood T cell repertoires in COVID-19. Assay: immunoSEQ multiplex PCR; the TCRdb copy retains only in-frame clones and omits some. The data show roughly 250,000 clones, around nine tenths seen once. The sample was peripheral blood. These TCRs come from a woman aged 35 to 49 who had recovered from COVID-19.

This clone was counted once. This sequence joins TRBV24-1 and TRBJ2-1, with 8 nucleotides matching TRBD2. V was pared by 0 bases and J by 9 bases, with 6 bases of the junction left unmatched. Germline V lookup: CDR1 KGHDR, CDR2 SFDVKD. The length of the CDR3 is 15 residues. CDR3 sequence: CATSDLGAGDGEQFF. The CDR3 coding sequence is TGTGCCACCAGTGATTTGGGAGCGGGGGACGGTGAGCAGTTCTTC.

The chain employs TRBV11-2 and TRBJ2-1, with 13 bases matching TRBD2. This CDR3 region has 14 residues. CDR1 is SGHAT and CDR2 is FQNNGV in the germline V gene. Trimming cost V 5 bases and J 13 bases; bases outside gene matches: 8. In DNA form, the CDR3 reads TGTGCCAGCAGCGCGGGACTAGCGGGACCCGGACAGTTCTTC. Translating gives CASSAGLAGPGQFF.

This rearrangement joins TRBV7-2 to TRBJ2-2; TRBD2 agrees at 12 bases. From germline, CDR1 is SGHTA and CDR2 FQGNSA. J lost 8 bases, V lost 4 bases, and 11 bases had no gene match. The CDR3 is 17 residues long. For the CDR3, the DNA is TGTGCCAGCAGCTCCGATCTAGCGGGAGGGCCGGGAGGGGAGCTGTTTTTT. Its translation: CASSSDLAGGPGGELFF.

CDR3 protein: CASSQGGGVAGGSNQPQHF. In DNA, the CDR3 is TGTGCCAGCAGCCAAGGTGGGGGCGTAGCAGGAGGAAGCAATCAGCCCCAGCATTTT. V gene TRBV4-2 combines with J gene TRBJ1-5, with TRBD1 as a possible D gene (6 bases). The germline CDR1 and CDR2 sequences are LGHNA and YNFKEQ. The germline V and J ends were trimmed by 1 base and 1 base, with 20 bases remaining between them. The CDR3 consists of 19 residues.

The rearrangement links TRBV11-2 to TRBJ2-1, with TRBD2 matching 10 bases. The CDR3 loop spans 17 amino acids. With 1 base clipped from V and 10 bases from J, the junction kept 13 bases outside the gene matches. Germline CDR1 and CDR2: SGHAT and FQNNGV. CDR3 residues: CASSLAIASGGRGEQFF. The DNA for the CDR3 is TGTGCCAGCAGCTTAGCGATAGCTAGCGGGGGTAGGGGGGAGCAGTTCTTC.

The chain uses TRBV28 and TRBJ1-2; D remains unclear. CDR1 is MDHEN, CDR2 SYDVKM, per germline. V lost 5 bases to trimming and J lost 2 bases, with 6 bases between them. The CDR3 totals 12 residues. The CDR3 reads CASSILNYGYTF. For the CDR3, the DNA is TGTGCCAGCAGTATTCTGAACTATGGCTACACCTTC.

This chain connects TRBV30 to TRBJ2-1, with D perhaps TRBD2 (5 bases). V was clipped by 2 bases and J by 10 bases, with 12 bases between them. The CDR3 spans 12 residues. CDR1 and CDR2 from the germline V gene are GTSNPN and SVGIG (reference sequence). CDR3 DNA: TGTGCCTGGAGTCCCCCTAAGCGGGAGCAGTTCTTC. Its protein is CAWSPPKREQFF. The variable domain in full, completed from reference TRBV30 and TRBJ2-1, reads SQTIHQWPATLVQPVGSPLSLECTVEGTSNPNLYWYRQAAGRGLQLLFYSVGIGQISSEVPQNLSASRPQDRQFILSSKKLLLSDSGFYLCAWSPPKREQFFGPGTRLTVL.

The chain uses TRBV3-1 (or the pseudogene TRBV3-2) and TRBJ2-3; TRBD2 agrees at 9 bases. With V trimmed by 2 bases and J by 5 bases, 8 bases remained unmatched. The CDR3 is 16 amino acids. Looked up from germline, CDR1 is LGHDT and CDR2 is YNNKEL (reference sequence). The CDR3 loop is CASSQLTSGAGDTQYF. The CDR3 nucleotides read TGTGCCAGCAGCCAACTGACTAGCGGCGCGGGAGATACGCAGTATTTT.

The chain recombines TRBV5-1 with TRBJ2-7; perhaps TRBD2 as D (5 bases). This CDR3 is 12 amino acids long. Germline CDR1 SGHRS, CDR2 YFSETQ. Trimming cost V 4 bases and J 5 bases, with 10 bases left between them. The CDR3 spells CASSRGIDEQYF. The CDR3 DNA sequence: TGCGCCAGCAGCCGAGGGATAGACGAGCAGTACTTC.

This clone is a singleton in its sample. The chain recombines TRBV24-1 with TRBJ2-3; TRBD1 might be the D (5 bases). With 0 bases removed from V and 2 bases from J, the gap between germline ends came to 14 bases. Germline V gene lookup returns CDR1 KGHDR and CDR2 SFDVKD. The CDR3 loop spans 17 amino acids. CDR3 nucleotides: TGTGCCACCAGTGATTTGCACCCCCGACAGTTCACAGATACGCAGTATTTT. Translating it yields CATSDLHPRQFTDTQYF.

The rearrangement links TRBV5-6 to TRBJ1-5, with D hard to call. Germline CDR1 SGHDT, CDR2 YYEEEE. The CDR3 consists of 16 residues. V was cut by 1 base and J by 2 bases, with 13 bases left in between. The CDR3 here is CASSLRGKRGNQPQHF. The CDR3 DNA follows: TGTGCCAGCAGCTTGAGAGGGAAACGAGGCAATCAGCCCCAGCATTTT.

The chain's CDR3 is CASSYGALAGFRETQYF. In DNA form, the CDR3 reads TGTGCCAGCAGTTACGGGGCGCTAGCGGGATTTCGAGAGACCCAGTACTTC. This chain joins TRBV6-2 or TRBV6-3 and TRBJ2-5; 9 bases match TRBD2. CDR3 size: 17 residues. V gave up 2 bases and J gave up 4 bases; unmatched junction bases: 11. CDR1 MNHEY and CDR2 SVGEGT come from the germline V gene.

CDR3 sequence reads: CASRTDRDIAGYTF. The CDR3 coding sequence is TGTGCCAGCAGGACGGACAGGGACATAGCTGGCTACACCTTC. This chain joins TRBV6-5 and TRBJ1-2; TRBD1 matches 8 bases. The CDR3 covers 14 residues. Trimming removed 6 bases from V and 7 bases from J; junction bases left unmatched: 10. Per the germline V gene, CDR1 is MNHEY and CDR2 is SVGAGI.

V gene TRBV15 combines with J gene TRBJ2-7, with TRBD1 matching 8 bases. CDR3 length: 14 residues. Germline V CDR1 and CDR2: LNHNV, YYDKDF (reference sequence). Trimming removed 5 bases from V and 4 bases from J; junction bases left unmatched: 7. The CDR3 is CATSGRTGPYEQYF. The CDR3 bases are TGTGCCACCAGCGGCCGGACAGGGCCTTACGAGCAGTACTTC.

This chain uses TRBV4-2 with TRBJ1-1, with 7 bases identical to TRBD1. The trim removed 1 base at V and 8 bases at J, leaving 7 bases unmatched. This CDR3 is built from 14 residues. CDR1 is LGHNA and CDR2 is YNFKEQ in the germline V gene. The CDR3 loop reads CASSQGRQGGEAFF. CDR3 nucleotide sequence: TGTGCCAGCAGCCAAGGAAGACAGGGAGGCGAAGCTTTCTTT.

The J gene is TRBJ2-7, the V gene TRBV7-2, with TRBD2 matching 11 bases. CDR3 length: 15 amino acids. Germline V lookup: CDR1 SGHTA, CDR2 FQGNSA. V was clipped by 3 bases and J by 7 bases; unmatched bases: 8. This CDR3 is CASSFATSGILEQYF. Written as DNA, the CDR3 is TGTGCCAGCAGCTTCGCGACTAGCGGGATCCTTGAGCAGTACTTC.

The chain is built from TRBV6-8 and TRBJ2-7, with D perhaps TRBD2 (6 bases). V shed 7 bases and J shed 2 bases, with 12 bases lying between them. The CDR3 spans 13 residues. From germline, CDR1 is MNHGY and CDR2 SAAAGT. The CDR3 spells CASTGRTTYEQYF. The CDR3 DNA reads TGTGCCAGCACGGGACGGACTACCTACGAGCAGTACTTC.

Written as DNA, the CDR3 is TGTGCCAGCAGGGACCTAGGACAGGGGGATGAAAAACTGTTTTTT. Its translation: CASRDLGQGDEKLFF. The chain employs TRBV6-5 and TRBJ1-4, with 10 bases lining up with TRBD1. V gave up 6 bases and J gave up 6 bases; unmatched junction bases: 7. The CDR3 is 15 amino acids. Germline V gene sequence: CDR1 MNHEY, CDR2 SVGAGI.

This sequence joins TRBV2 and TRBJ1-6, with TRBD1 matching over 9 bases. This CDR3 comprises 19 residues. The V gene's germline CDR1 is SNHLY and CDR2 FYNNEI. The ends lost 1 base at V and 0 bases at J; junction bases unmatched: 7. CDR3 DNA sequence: TGTGCCAGCAGTGAAGTCCGTGGGACAGGGAGCTCCTATAATTCACCCCTCCACTTT. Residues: CASSEVRGTGSSYNSPLHF.

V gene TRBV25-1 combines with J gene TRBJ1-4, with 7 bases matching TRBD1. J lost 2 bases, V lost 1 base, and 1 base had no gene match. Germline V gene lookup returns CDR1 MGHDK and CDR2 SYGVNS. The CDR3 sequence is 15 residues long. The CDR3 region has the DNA TGTGCCAGCAGTGAATTCAGGGGGACTAATGAAAAACTGTTTTTT. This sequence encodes CASSEFRGTNEKLFF.

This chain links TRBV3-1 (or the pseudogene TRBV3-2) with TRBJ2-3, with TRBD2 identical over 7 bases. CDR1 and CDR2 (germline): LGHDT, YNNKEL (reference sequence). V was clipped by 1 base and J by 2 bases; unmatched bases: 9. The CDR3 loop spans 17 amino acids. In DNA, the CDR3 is TGTGCCAGCAGCCAAGTTCCGGGAGGATATAACACAGATACGCAGTATTTT. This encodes CASSQVPGGYNTDTQYF.

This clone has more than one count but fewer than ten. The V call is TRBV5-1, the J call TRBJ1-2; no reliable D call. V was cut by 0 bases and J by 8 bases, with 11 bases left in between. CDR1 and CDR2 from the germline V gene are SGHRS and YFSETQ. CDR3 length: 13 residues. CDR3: CASSLGQVSGYTF. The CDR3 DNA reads TGCGCCAGCAGCTTGGGTCAGGTCTCCGGCTACACCTTC.

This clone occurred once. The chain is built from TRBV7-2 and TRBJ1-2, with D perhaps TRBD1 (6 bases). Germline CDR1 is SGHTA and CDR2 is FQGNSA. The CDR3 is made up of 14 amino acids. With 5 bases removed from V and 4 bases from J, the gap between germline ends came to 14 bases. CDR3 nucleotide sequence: TGTGCCAGCAGCCCCATTGGGGGCCCCTATGGCTACACCTTC. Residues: CASSPIGGPYGYTF.

The CDR3 spells CASSQGQISNQPQHF. The CDR3 bases are TGTGCCAGCAGCCAAGGGCAGATCTCGAATCAGCCCCAGCATTTT. The chain uses TRBV3-1 (or the pseudogene TRBV3-2) and TRBJ1-5; D gene ambiguous. The CDR3 extends over 15 amino acids. Germline values: CDR1 LGHDT, CDR2 YNNKEL (reference sequence). V was trimmed by 1 base and J by 4 bases, leaving 11 bases between them.

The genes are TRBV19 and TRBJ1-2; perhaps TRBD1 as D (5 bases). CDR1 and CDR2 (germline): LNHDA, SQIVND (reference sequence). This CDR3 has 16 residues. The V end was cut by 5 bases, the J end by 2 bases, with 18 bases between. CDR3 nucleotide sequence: TGTGCCAGTAGTCAAGTCAGGGCCAGGGCGAACTATGGCTACACCTTC. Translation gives CASSQVRARANYGYTF.

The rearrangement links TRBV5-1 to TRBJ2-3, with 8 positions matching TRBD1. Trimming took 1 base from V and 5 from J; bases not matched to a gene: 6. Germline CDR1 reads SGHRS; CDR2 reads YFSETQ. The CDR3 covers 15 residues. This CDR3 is CASSLTGGSGDTQYF. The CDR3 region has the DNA TGCGCCAGCAGCTTGACAGGGGGTTCAGGAGATACGCAGTATTTT.

Written as DNA, the CDR3 is TGCGCCAGCAGCGTGGGACTAGCGGGGGGGCCGAGCGGGGAGCTGTTTTTT. Protein product: CASSVGLAGGPSGELFF. The genes are TRBV5-1 and TRBJ2-2; 16 nucleotides line up with TRBD2. Looked up from germline, CDR1 is SGHRS and CDR2 is YFSETQ. V was clipped by 4 bases and J by 7 bases; unmatched bases: 7. The length of the CDR3 is 17 residues.

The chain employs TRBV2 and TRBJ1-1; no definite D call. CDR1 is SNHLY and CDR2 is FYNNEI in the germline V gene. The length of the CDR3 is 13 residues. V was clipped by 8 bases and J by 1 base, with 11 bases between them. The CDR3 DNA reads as TGTGCCAGCTCCCGAGACTCGAACACTGAAGCTTTCTTT. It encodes CASSRDSNTEAFF.

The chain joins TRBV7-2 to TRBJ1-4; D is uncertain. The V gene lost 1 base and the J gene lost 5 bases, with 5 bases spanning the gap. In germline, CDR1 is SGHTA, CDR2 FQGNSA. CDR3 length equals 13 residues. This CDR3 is CASSLVVNEKLFF. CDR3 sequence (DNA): TGTGCCAGCAGCTTAGTCGTAAATGAAAAACTGTTTTTT.

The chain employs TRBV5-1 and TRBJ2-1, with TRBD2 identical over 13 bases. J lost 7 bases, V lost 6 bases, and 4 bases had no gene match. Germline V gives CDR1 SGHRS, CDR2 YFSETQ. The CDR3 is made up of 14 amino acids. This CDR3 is CASIRTSGGNEQFF. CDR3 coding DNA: TGCGCCAGCATCCGGACTAGCGGGGGTAATGAGCAGTTCTTC.

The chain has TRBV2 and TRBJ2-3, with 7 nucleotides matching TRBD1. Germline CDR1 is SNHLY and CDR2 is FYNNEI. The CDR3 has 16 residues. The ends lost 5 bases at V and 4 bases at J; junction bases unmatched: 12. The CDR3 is CASSNPGGEVADTQYF. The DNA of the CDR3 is TGTGCCAGCAGTAACCCAGGGGGTGAAGTGGCAGATACGCAGTATTTT.

CDR3 in amino acids: CASSLGGQGLAQYF. The CDR3 bases are TGTGCCAGCAGCTTGGGTGGACAGGGCCTTGCCCAGTACTTC. The rearrangement links TRBV5-6 to TRBJ2-5; the match to TRBD1 covers 8 bases. The V gene's germline CDR1 is SGHDT and CDR2 YYEEEE. The J segment lost 9 bases and the V segment lost 0 bases, leaving 7 bases of the junction unmatched. The CDR3 totals 14 residues. The full variable domain, its missing parts supplied by reference TRBV5-6 and TRBJ2-5, is DAGVTQSPTHLIKTRGQQVTLRCSPKSGHDTVSWYQQALGQGPQFIFQYYEEEERQRGNFPDRFSGHQFPNYSSELNVNALLLGDSALYLCASSLGGQGLAQYFGPGTRLLVL.